This paragraph covers one T cell receptor beta chain sequence. How the authors handled the data: Quantification of nucleated cells was approximated via reference gene primer amplification. The method was immunoSEQ multiplex PCR; TCRdb's version includes in-frame clones alone and lacks a portion of them. Clonal size and the V and J genes are those of that table, whereas D and trimming came from the DNA. The table shows 85,000 to 90,000 clones, with roughly four fifths occurring only once. This specimen comes from a study of blood T cell repertoires in COVID-19. CDR3 size: 15 residues. Trimming cost V 5 bases and J 3 bases; bases outside gene matches: 8. Germline V gives CDR1 SGHAT, CDR2 FQNNGV.

The clonotype comes from an elderly woman with acute or convalescent COVID-19. The sequenced material came from peripheral blood. The chain couples TRBV11-2 to TRBJ1-1, with 8 bases identical to TRBD1. The CDR3 is CASSPRTGIYTEAFF. The CDR3 bases are TGTGCCAGCAGCCCACGGACAGGGATCTACACTGAAGCTTTCTTT.